The T cell receptor (beta chain) described here comes from a study of blood T cell repertoires in COVID-19. Study context: Samples taken during acute and convalescent COVID-19 were collected in the United States, Italy and Spain.

The data were produced by immunoSEQ multiplex PCR, yet TCRdb's version contains in-frame clones alone and is incomplete. The table lists about 160,000 clones, roughly 84% of them singletons, with 12% to 15% in the top ten. The CDR3 is made up of 14 amino acids. Trimming removed 0 bases at V and 3 bases at J, with 8 bases between. Germline V gives CDR1 WNHNN, CDR2 SYGVQD (reference sequence). The sequence was collected from a man in his late teens or twenties with active or convalescent COVID-19. V and J are TRBV10-1 and TRBJ1-1; D remains unclear. The source material was peripheral blood. For the CDR3, the DNA is TGCGCCAGCAGTGAGTCATGGAGGGACACTGAAGCTTTCTTT. Its protein is CASSESWRDTEAFF.